These 5 T cell receptor beta chains originate from one sample sequenced in a study of cytomegalovirus exposure and HLA in healthy donors. 60 Vbeta and 13 Jbeta primers were used in PCR. TCRdb's copy holds only in-frame clones and misses some; the assay was immunoSEQ multiplex PCR. Among fewer than 200,000 clones listed, roughly 87% were seen once. Source material: PBMCs. These receptors were taken from a woman aged 30 to 39 in good health and CMV-seronegative.

The V call is TRBV2, the J call TRBJ2-2; tentatively, D is TRBD1 (6 bases). Germline-derived CDR1 and CDR2 are SNHLY and FYNNEI. Trimming shortened V by 2 bases and J by 6 bases, and 25 bases separated the two germline ends. The CDR3 loop spans 19 amino acids. Here the CDR3 DNA reads TGTGCCAGCAGTGAACAACCATTCACAGGGCCCCAACTGTCCGGGGAGCTGTTTTTT. It specifies CASSEQPFTGPQLSGELFF.

The CDR3 loop reads CASSNYRAPTQYF. In nucleotides, the CDR3 is TGTGCCAGCAGCAATTACAGGGCTCCGACCCAGTACTTC. This chain connects TRBV7-9 to TRBJ2-5, with TRBD1 as a possible D gene (6 bases). The V and J ends lost 5 bases and 7 bases respectively, with 14 bases between them. CDR3 length: 13 amino acids. CDR1 is SEHNR, CDR2 FQNEAQ, per germline (reference sequence).

The chain recombines TRBV4-1 with TRBJ2-7; D is uncertain. V dropped 1 base and J dropped 3 bases, with 13 bases sitting between them. The CDR3 is 15 amino acids. Germline assignment: CDR1 MGHRA and CDR2 YSYEKL. The CDR3 nucleotides read TGCGCCAGCAGCCAAGGTGGATCAGGTCACTACGAGCAGTACTTC. This sequence encodes CASSQGGSGHYEQYF.

CDR3 loop: CASSLSRQGNTIYF. The CDR3 DNA reads as TGTGCCAGCAGTTTATCGCGACAGGGAAACACCATATATTTT. The V gene is TRBV27, the J gene TRBJ1-3, with a possible D match to TRBD1 (5 bases). Germline V gene sequence: CDR1 MNHEY, CDR2 SMNVEV (reference sequence). The V end lost 0 bases, the J end lost 4 bases, and 7 bases lay between the germline ends. The CDR3 length is 14 residues.

This clone was picked up one time. The V and J genes are TRBV2 and TRBJ1-2, with D possibly matching TRBD1 (5 bases). V lost 4 bases to trimming and J lost 0 bases, with 9 bases between them. This CDR3 is built from 14 residues. CDR1 SNHLY and CDR2 FYNNEI come from the germline V gene. Written as DNA, the CDR3 is TGTGCCAGCAGTGCTTCCAGGGCTAACTATGGCTACACCTTC. Its translation is CASSASRANYGYTF.